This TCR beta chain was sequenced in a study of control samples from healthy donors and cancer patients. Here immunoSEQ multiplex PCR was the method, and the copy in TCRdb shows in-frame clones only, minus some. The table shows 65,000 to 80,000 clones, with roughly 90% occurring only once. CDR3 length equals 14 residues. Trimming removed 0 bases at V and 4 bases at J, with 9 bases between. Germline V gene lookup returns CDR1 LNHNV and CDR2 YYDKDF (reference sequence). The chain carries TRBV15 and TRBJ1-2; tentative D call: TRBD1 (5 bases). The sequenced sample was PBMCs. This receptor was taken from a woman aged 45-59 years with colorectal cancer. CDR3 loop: CATSRDGAGYGYTF. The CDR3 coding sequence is TGTGCCACCAGCAGAGACGGGGCCGGCTATGGCTACACCTTC. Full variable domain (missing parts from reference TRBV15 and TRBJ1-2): DAMVIQNPRYQVTQFGKPVTLSCSQTLNHNVMYWYQQKSSQAPKLLFHYYDKDFNNEADTPDNFQSRRPNTSFCFLDIRSPGLGDTAMYLCATSRDGAGYGYTFGSGTRLTVV.